The sequence of this T cell receptor (beta chain) was determined in a study of T cell repertoires in cytomegalovirus infection. Germline lookup yields CDR1 MNHEY and CDR2 SVGAGI. Trimming shortened V by 5 bases and J by 0 bases, and 11 bases separated the two germline ends. This CDR3 is 15 amino acids long. This clonotype was recorded a few times. Its specificity is not known. TCRdb reanalysed the reads using MiXCR and keeps one entry per CDR3 protein. The sample consists of roughly 800,000 distinct CDR3 sequences, about 28% of them appearing once. General study results and limits: HLA-C-restricted, CMV-specific TCR beta clonotypes were dominant ex vivo.

The chain combines TRBV6-5 with TRBJ1-5; a possible D gene is TRBD1 (5 bases). The sequencing here drew on cultured CD8+ T cells from PBMCs, taken from culture after CMV antigen stimulation. This receptor was obtained from a human donor in good health (CMV status not recorded). Some clones in this sample may be carry-over from other donors' samples. The CDR3 region has the DNA TGTGCCAGCAGTCAGGGACGGTATAGCAATCAGCCCCAGCATTTT. Amino acid sequence: CASSQGRYSNQPQHF.